These T cell receptor beta chains were read from a single sample in a study of response to subunit inactivated influenza vaccine. TCRdb itself ran the RT-PCR reads through MiXCR, one entry per CDR3 protein. The sample includes approximately 230,000 distinct CDR3 sequences, 12% of them seen just once. The source material was non-naive T cells sorted from PBMCs, sampled roughly 15 days before vaccination. These TCRs come from a man aged 50 to 60 who received an inactivated influenza vaccine. The CDR3 runs from the conserved cysteine through the conserved F or W. A D gene is named only where the DNA matches it firmly. Clone size is given for some rows only: seen once, a few or many times, or a class if the clone is expanded.

d_gene	v_gene	j_gene	len	abundance	CDR3aa	CDR3nt
NA	TRBV5-1	TRBJ1-1	15	NA	CASSFVSGASTEAFF	TGCGCCAGCAGCTTCGTGTCAGGGGCGAGCACTGAAGCTTTCTTT
NA	TRBV18	TRBJ2-7	13	few	CASSQTLGYEQYF	TGTGCCAGCTCACAAACCCTAGGATACGAGCAGTACTTC
TRBD1	TRBV12-5	TRBJ2-2	16	NA	CASGSTGQTNTGELFF	TGTGCTAGTGGTTCCACGGGACAGACGAACACCGGGGAGCTGTTTTTT
TRBD2	TRBV24-1	TRBJ2-1	17	few	CATSAPPGLAGGYEQFF	TGTGCCACCAGTGCTCCCCCGGGACTAGCGGGAGGCTATGAGCAGTTCTTC
NA	TRBV20-1	TRBJ2-1	15	few	CSARGIRGFGNEQFF	TGCAGTGCTAGAGGCATTCGGGGCTTTGGCAATGAGCAGTTCTTC
NA	TRBV20-1	TRBJ1-1	12	NA	CSATLRGTEAFF	TGCAGTGCCACTCTGAGGGGCACTGAAGCTTTCTTT
NA	TRBV6-5	TRBJ1-6	16	NA	CASSYSRVGFSSPLHF	TGTGCCAGCAGTTACTCGCGCGTGGGGTTCAGTTCACCCCTCCACTTT
NA	TRBV28	TRBJ1-1	11	few	CASRTNTEAFF	TGTGCCAGCAGAACGAACACTGAAGCTTTCTTT
TRBD2	TRBV7-9	TRBJ2-3	12	many	CASTSGGDTQYF	TGTGCCAGCACCTCGGGGGGAGATACGCAGTATTTT
TRBD2	TRBV18	TRBJ2-2	15	many	CASSSGGRRTGELFF	TGTGCCAGCTCGAGCGGGGGGCGAAGGACCGGGGAGCTGTTTTTT
TRBD2	TRBV20-1	TRBJ2-7	16	NA	CSAREFRLAGSYEQYF	TGCAGTGCTAGAGAATTTAGACTAGCGGGTTCCTACGAGCAGTACTTC
TRBD1	TRBV9	TRBJ1-4	16	few	CASSVGDSTANEKLFF	TGTGCCAGCAGCGTAGGGGACAGCACGGCTAATGAAAAACTGTTTTTT
NA	TRBV5-1	TRBJ1-3	14	NA	CASSLAAGGNTIYF	TGCGCCAGCAGCTTGGCGGCAGGGGGAAACACCATATATTTT
TRBD2	TRBV7-2	TRBJ2-3	17	many	CASSLAGAGGATDTQYF	TGTGCCAGCAGCTTAGCGGGAGCGGGGGGAGCCACAGATACGCAGTATTTT
NA	TRBV20-1	TRBJ1-2	13	few	CSARQVGNYGYTF	TGCAGTGCTAGGCAGGTGGGAAACTATGGCTACACCTTC
TRBD1	TRBV7-2	TRBJ2-3	16	few	CASSLRTGGATDTQYF	TGTGCCAGCAGCCTAAGGACAGGGGGCGCGACAGATACGCAGTATTTT
TRBD2	TRBV5-1	TRBJ2-1	20	NA	CASSLVGLAGGGGSYNEQFF	TGCGCCAGCAGCTTGGTTGGACTAGCGGGAGGAGGGGGCTCCTACAATGAGCAGTTCTTC